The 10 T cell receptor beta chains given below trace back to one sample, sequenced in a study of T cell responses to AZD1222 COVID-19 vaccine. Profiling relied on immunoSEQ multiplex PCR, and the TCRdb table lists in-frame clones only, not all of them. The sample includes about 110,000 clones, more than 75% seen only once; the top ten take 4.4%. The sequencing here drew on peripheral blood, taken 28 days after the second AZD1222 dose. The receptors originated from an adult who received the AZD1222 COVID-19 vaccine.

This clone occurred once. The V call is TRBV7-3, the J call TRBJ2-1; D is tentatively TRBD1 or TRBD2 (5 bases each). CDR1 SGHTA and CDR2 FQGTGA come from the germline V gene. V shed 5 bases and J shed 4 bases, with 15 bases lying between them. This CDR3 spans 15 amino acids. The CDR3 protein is CASSRPGASYNEQFF. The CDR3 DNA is TGTGCCAGCAGCCGCCCCGGGGCCTCTTACAATGAGCAGTTCTTC.

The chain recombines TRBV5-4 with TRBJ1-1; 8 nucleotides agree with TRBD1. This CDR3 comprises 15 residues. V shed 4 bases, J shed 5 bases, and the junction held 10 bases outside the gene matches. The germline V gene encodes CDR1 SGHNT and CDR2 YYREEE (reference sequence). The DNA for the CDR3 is TGTGCCAGCAGCAAGGGCGACAGGGGAACAACTGAAGCTTTCTTT. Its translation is CASSKGDRGTTEAFF.

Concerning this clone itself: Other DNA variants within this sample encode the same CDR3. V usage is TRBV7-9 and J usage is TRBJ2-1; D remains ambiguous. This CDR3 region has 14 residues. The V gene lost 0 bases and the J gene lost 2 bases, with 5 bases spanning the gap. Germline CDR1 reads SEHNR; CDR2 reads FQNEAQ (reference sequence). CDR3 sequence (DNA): TGTGCCAGCAGCTTAGCGGGGACCTACAATGAGCAGTTCTTC. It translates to CASSLAGTYNEQFF.

The CDR3 protein is CASSYSLVPTEAFF. In DNA form, the CDR3 reads TGTGCCAGCAGTTACTCACTTGTCCCCACTGAAGCTTTCTTT. This chain uses TRBV6-2 or TRBV6-3 with TRBJ1-1; no reliable D call. V lost 0 bases and J 4 bases, leaving 9 bases between the germline ends. Germline V gene lookup returns CDR1 MNHEY and CDR2 SVGEGT. The CDR3 has 14 residues.

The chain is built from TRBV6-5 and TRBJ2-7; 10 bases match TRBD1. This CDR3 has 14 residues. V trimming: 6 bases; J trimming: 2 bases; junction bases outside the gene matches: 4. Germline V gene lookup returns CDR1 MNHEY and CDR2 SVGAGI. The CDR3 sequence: CASRTGTGAYEQYF. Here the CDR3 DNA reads TGTGCCAGCAGAACCGGGACAGGGGCCTACGAGCAGTACTTC.

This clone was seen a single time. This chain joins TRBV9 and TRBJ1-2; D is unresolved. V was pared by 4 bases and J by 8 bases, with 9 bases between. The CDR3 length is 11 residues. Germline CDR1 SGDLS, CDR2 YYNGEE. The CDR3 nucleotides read TGTGCCAGCAGCTCGAGAGAGGGCTACACCTTC. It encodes CASSSREGYTF.

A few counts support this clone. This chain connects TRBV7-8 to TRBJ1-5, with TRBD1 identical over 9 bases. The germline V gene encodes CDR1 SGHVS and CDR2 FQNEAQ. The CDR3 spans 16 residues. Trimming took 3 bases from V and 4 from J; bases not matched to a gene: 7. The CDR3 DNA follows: TGTGCCAGCAGCTTCCTACAGGGGGCTTGGAATCAGCCCCAGCATTTT. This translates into CASSFLQGAWNQPQHF.

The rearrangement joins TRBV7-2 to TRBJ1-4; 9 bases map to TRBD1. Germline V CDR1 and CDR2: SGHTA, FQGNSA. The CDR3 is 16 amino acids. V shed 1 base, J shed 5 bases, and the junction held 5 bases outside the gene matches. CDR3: CASSLGGGTGNEKLFF. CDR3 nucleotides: TGTGCCAGCAGCTTAGGAGGGGGGACAGGGAATGAAAAACTGTTTTTT.

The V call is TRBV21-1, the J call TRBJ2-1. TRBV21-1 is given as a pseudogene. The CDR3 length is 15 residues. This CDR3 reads CASSIQRRVRNEQFF. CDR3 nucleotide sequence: TGTGCCAGCAGCATTCAAAGAAGGGTGCGGAATGAGCAGTTCTTC.

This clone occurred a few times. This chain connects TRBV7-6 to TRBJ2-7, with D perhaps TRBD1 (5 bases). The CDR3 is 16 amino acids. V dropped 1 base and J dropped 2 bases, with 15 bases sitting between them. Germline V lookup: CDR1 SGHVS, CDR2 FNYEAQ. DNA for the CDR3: TGTGCCAGCAGCTTAGTGGCTGGGGTACAGGCCTACGAGCAGTACTTC. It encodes CASSLVAGVQAYEQYF. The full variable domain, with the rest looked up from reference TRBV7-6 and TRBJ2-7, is GAGVSQSPRYKVTKRGQDVALRCDPISGHVSLYWYRQALGQGPEFLTYFNYEAQQDKSGLPNDRFSAERPEGSISTLTIQRTEQRDSAMYRCASSLVAGVQAYEQYFGPGTRLTVT.